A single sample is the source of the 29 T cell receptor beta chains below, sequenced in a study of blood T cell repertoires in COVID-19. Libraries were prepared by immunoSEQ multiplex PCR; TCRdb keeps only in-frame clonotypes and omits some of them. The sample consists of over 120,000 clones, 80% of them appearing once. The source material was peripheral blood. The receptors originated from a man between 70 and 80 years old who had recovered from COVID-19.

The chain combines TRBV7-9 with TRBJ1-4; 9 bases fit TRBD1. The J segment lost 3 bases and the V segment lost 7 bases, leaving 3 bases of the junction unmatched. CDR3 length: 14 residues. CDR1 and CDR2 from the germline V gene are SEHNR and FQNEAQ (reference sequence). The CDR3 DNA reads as TGTGCCAGCAACGACAGGGGGGCTAATGAAAAACTGTTTTTT. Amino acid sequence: CASNDRGANEKLFF.

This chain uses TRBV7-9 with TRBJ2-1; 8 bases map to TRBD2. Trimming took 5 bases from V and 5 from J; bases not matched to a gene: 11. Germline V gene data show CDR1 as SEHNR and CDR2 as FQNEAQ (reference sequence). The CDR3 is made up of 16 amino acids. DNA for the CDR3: TGTGCCAGCAGCCGGGTTGGGGCGGGAGGACACAATGAGCAGTTCTTC. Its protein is CASSRVGAGGHNEQFF.

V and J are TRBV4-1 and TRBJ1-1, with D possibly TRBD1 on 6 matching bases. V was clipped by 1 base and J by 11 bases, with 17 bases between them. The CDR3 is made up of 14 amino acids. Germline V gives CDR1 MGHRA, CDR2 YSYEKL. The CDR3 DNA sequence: TGCGCCAGCAGCCAAGTCGGGGGGCGTCCGGGGGCTTTCTTT. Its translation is CASSQVGGRPGAFF.

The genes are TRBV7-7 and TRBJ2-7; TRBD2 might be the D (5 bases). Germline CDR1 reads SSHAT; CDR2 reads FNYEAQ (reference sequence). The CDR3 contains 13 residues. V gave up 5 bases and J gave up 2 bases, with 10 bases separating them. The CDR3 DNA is TGTGCCAGCAGCCCCGGGGTTGCCTACGAGCAGTACTTC. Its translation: CASSPGVAYEQYF.

The CDR3 nucleotides are TGTGCCAGCAGCCGTGACGACAGGTTGTGGGGCTACACCTTC. It codes for CASSRDDRLWGYTF. The chain recombines TRBV2 with TRBJ1-2, with D perhaps matching TRBD1 (6 bases). This CDR3 is built from 14 residues. V dropped 6 bases and J dropped 8 bases, with 19 bases sitting between them. Germline CDR1 is SNHLY and CDR2 is FYNNEI.

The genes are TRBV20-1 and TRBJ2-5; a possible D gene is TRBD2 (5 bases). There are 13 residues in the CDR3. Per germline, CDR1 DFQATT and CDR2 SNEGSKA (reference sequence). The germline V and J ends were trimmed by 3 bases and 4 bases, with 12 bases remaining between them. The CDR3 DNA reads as TGCAGTGCTAGTCGGGGAATCAGAGAGACCCAGTACTTC. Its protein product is CSASRGIRETQYF.

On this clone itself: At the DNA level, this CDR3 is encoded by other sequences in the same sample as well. CDR3 in amino acids: CASSPGTSGYNEQFF. The CDR3 DNA sequence: TGCGCCAGCAGCCCCGGGACTAGCGGTTACAATGAGCAGTTCTTC. The chain uses TRBV5-1 and TRBJ2-1, with 11 bases matching TRBD2. Germline V gene sequence: CDR1 SGHRS, CDR2 YFSETQ. The V and J ends lost 4 bases and 4 bases, in that order; junction bases with no gene match: 4. The CDR3 runs to 15 residues.

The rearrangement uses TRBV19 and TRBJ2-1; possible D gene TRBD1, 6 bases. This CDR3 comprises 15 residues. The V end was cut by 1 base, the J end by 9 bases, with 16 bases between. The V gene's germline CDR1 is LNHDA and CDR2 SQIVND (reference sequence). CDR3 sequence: CASSIASRGGGEQFF. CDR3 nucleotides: TGTGCCAGTAGTATAGCCTCCAGGGGCGGAGGTGAGCAGTTCTTC.

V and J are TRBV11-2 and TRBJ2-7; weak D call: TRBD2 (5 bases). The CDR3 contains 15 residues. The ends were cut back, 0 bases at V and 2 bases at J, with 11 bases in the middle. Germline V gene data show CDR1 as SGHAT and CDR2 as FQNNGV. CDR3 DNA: TGTGCCAGCAGCTTAGACCGGAGCGGAACCTACGAGCAGTACTTC. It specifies CASSLDRSGTYEQYF.

The chain's CDR3 is CASSPGLAGGLGGELFF. The CDR3 DNA reads as TGCGCCAGCAGCCCGGGACTAGCGGGAGGGCTCGGCGGGGAGCTGTTTTTT. The chain couples TRBV4-3 to TRBJ2-2; 16 nucleotides align to TRBD2. Germline CDR1 is LGHNA and CDR2 is YSLEER. The J segment lost 7 bases and the V segment lost 4 bases, leaving 6 bases of the junction unmatched. This CDR3 has 17 residues.

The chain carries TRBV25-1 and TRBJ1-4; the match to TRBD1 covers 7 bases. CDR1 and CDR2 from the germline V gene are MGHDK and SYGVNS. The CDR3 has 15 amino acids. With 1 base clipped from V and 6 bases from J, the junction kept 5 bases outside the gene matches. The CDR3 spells CASSEWRQGYEKLFF. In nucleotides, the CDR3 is TGTGCCAGCAGTGAATGGAGACAGGGTTATGAAAAACTGTTTTTT.

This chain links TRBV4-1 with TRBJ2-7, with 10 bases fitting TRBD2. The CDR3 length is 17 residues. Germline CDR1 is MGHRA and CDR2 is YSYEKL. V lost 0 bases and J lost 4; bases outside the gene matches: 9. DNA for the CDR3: TGCGCCAGCAGCCAAGAGAGGGCTAGCGGGAGCCGGTACGAGCAGTACTTC. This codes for CASSQERASGSRYEQYF.

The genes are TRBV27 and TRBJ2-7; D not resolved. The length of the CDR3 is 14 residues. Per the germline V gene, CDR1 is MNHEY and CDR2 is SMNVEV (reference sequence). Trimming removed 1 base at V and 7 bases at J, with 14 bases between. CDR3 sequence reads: CASSLLSSHGEQYF. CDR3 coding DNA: TGTGCCAGCAGTTTATTAAGCTCCCACGGGGAGCAGTACTTC.

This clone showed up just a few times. CDR3 loop: CASSWTVEGDTQYF. The DNA for the CDR3 is TGTGCCAGCAGCTGGACGGTTGAGGGAGATACGCAGTATTTT. V is TRBV7-2 and J is TRBJ2-3; possible D gene TRBD2, 5 bases. This CDR3 region has 14 residues. Looked up from germline, CDR1 is SGHTA and CDR2 is FQGNSA. V gave up 4 bases and J gave up 5 bases, with 13 bases separating them.

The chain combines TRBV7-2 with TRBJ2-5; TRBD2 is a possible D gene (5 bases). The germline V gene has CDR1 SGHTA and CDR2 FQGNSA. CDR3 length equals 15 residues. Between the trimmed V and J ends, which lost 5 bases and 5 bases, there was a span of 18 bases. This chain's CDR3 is CASSRETTGYETQYF. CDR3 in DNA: TGTGCCAGCAGCCGTGAAACTACGGGGTACGAGACCCAGTACTTC.

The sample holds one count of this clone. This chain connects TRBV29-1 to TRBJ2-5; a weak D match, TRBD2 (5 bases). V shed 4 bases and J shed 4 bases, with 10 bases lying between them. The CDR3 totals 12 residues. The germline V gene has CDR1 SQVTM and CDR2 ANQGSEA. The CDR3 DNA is TGCAGCGTTGCTGAGGGAAGAGAGACCCAGTACTTC. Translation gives CSVAEGRETQYF. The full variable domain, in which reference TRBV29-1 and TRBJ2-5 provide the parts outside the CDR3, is SAVISQKPSRDICQRGTSLTIQCQVDSQVTMMFWYRQQPGQSLTLIATANQGSEATYESGFVIDKFPISRPNLTFSTLTVSNMSPEDSSIYLCSVAEGRETQYFGPGTRLLVL.

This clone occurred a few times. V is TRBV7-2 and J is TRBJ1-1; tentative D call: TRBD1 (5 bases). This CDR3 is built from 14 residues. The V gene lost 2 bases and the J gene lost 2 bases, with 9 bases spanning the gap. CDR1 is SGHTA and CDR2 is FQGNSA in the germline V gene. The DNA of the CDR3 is TGTGCCAGCAGCTTATTTCAGGGAAACACTGAAGCTTTCTTT. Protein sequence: CASSLFQGNTEAFF.

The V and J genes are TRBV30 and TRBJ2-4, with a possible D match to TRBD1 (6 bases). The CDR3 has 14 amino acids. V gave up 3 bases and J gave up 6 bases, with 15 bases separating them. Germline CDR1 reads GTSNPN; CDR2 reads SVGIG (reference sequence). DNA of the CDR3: TGTGCCTGGAGGGCGAAACAGGGAAGAAACATTCAGTACTTC. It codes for CAWRAKQGRNIQYF.

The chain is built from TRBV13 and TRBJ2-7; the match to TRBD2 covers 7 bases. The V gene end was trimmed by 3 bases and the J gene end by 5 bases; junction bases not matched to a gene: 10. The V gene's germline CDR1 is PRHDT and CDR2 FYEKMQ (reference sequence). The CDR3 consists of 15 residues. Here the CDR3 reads CASSFWGRGANEQYF. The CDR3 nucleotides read TGTGCCAGCAGCTTTTGGGGGAGGGGCGCAAACGAGCAGTACTTC.

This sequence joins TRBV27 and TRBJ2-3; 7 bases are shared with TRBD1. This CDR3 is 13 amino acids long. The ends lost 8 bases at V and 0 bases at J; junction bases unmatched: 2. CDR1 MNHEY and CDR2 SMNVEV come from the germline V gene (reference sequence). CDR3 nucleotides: TGTGCCAGCCGGGACAGTAGCACAGATACGCAGTATTTT. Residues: CASRDSSTDTQYF.

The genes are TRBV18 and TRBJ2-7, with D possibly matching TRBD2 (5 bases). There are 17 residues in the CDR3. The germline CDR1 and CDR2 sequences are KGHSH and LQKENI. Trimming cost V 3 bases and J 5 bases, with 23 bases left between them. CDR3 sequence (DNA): TGTGCCAGCTCACCGAACCTGCGCGGGTCGGGGTTGGACGAGCAGTACTTC. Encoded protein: CASSPNLRGSGLDEQYF.

CDR3 loop: CASSPTGEGAEAFF. For the CDR3, the DNA is TGTGCCAGCAGTCCGACAGGGGAGGGGGCTGAAGCTTTCTTT. The chain carries TRBV2 and TRBJ1-1, with 8 bases identical to TRBD1. The junction had 8 bases not matched to a gene; V was cut back by 5 bases and J by 6 bases. Germline lookup yields CDR1 SNHLY and CDR2 FYNNEI. The length of the CDR3 is 14 residues.

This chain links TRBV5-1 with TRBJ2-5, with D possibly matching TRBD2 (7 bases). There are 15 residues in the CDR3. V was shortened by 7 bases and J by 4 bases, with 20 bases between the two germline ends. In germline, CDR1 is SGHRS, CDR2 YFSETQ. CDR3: CASGLGGARRETQYF. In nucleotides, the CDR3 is TGCGCCAGCGGACTTGGGGGGGCTAGACGAGAGACCCAGTACTTC.

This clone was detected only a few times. The CDR3 DNA reads TGTGCCAGCTCAGGAATGACAGGGTATGGGACTGAAGCTTTCTTT. Protein: CASSGMTGYGTEAFF. The chain employs TRBV18 and TRBJ1-1, with 7 bases aligning to TRBD1. The trim removed 5 bases at V and 5 bases at J, leaving 11 bases unmatched. The CDR3 length is 15 residues. Per the germline V gene, CDR1 is KGHSH and CDR2 is LQKENI.

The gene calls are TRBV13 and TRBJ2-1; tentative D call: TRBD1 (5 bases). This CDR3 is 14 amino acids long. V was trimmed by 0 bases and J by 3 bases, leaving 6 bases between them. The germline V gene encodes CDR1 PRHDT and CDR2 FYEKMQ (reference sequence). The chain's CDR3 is CASSLGDIYNEQFF. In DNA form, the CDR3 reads TGTGCCAGCAGCTTAGGGGACATCTACAATGAGCAGTTCTTC.

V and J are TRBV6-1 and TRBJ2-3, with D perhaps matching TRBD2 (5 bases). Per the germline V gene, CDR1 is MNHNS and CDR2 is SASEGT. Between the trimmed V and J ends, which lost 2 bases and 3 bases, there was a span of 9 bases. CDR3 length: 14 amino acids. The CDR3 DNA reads TGTGCCAGCAGTGAAATGAGGGAGACAGATACGCAGTATTTT. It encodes CASSEMRETDTQYF.

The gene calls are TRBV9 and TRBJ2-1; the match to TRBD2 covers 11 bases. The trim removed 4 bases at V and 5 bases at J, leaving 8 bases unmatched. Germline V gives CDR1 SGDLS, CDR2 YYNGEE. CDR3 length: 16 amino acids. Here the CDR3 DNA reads TGTGCCAGCAGCTCCATTCGACTAGCGGGAAACAATGAGCAGTTCTTC. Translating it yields CASSSIRLAGNNEQFF.

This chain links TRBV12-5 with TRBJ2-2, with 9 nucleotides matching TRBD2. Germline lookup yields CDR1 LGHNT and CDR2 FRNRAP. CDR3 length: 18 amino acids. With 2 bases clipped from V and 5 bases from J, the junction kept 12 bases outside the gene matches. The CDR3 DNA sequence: TGTGCTAGTGGTTTGCCGTTGCTTAGCGGGAGTGGGACCGGGGAGCTGTTTTTT. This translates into CASGLPLLSGSGTGELFF.

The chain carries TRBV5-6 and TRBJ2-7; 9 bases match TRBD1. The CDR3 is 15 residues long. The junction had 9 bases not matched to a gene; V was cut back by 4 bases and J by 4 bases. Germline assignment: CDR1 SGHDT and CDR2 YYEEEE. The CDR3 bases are TGTGCCAGCAGCAGGGGACAGGGCTCCAGGTACGAGCAGTACTTC. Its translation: CASSRGQGSRYEQYF.